This T cell receptor (beta chain) was sequenced for a study of Ad26.COV2.S vaccination and SARS-CoV-2 variants. On the study more broadly: Ad26.COV2.S was injected intramuscularly once or twice, 56 days apart.

Treatment reported: around 19 received Ad26.COV2.S at low or high dose, single or two shots; roughly five received placebo; per-sample allocation not given. After the first vaccine or placebo injection, samples were drawn on day 63. Germline V gene lookup returns CDR1 SEHNR and CDR2 FQNEAQ (reference sequence). Trimming took 5 bases from V and 8 from J; bases not matched to a gene: 8. CDR3 length: 13 residues. The protocol was immunoSEQ multiplex PCR, while the TCRdb copy is restricted to in-frame clones and leaves out a portion. The repertoire holds some 340,000 clones, with about 86% as singletons.

The source is a person aged 18-65 years who received the Ad26.COV2.S COVID-19 vaccine or a placebo. The V and J genes are TRBV7-9 and TRBJ1-2; 7 positions agree with TRBD1. Sequencing was performed on peripheral blood, taken in a trial of Ad26.COV2.S vaccine versus placebo. CDR3 protein: CASSPTDRSGYTF. The CDR3, as DNA: TGTGCCAGCAGCCCGACGGACAGGTCGGGCTACACCTTC.